This paragraph covers one TCR beta chain sequence. These data come from a study of blood T cell repertoires in COVID-19. Study summary: Researchers got acute and convalescent COVID-19 samples from the United States, Italy and Spain. Sample material is recorded as cDNA or gDNA derived from T cells, B-cell-depleted T cells, or PBMCs.

In the original analysis: Scientists estimated how many nucleated cells there were by amplifying reference gene primers. Sequencing used immunoSEQ multiplex PCR; TCRdb keeps in-frame clones, though not all of them. V, J and clone size reflect that table, while D and trimming were determined from the DNA. The repertoire holds about 42,000 clones, with roughly 92% as singletons. Trimming left V 0 bases short and J 5 bases short, with 17 bases between. Germline lookup yields CDR1 SGHRS and CDR2 YFSETQ. This CDR3 region has 16 residues. This clonotype was obtained from a man in his forties or fifties with active COVID-19. The chain combines TRBV5-1 with TRBJ1-1; no firm D call. Material: peripheral blood. The chain's CDR3 is CASSLDPERSRTEAFF. CDR3 DNA: TGCGCCAGCAGCTTGGACCCGGAGAGGAGTCGGACTGAAGCTTTCTTT.